The rows below give T cell receptor beta chains drawn from one sample of a study of blood T cell repertoires in COVID-19. TCRdb's copy holds only in-frame clones and misses some; the assay was immunoSEQ multiplex PCR. Among about 59,000 clones listed, 90% were seen once. The sample consisted of peripheral blood. The receptors originated from a man of 80 years or more with acute or convalescent COVID-19. Each CDR3 is given with its conserved first and last residue. Each record gives: V gene, J gene, D gene, clone size, CDR3 protein, CDR3 DNA. D genes are given only for firm matches. Where a row states a size, it is once, few, many or the class of an expanded clone; other rows omit it.

TRBV29-1	TRBJ2-4	-	-	CSVRAKNIQYF	TGCAGCGTTCGAGCCAAAAACATTCAGTACTTC
TRBV3-1/TRBV3-2	TRBJ1-1	-	-	CASSLSLGGGYTEAFF	TGTGCCAGCAGCCTTTCTCTGGGGGGGGGATACACTGAAGCTTTCTTT
TRBV5-6	TRBJ2-6	TRBD2	-	CASSHGRRTGANVLTF	TGTGCCAGCAGCCACGGGAGGCGGACTGGGGCCAACGTCCTGACTTTC
TRBV7-9	TRBJ2-3	TRBD2	once	CASSPTSGGGLDTQYF	TGTGCCAGCAGCCCGACTAGCGGGGGGGGATTAGATACGCAGTATTTT
TRBV2	TRBJ1-5	-	once	CASSESGGRNQPQHF	TGTGCCAGCAGTGAGTCTGGGGGCCGGAATCAGCCCCAGCATTTT
TRBV18	TRBJ2-3	-	-	CASSPPSSGTDTQYF	TGTGCCAGCTCACCACCGAGCTCTGGCACAGATACGCAGTATTTT
TRBV5-1	TRBJ2-1	TRBD2	-	CASSLDGGCEQFF	TGCGCCAGCAGCTTGGACGGGGGGTGTGAGCAGTTCTTC
TRBV25-1	TRBJ1-6	-	-	CASRDNAGSSPLHF	TGTGCCAGCAGGGACAACGCGGGGAGTTCACCCCTCCACTTT
TRBV7-6	TRBJ2-5	-	few	CASSLETTTAQETQYF	TGTGCCAGCAGCTTAGAGACAACCACAGCCCAAGAGACCCAGTACTTC
TRBV9	TRBJ2-2	-	-	CASSAHGEMNTGELFF	TGTGCCAGCAGCGCCCACGGGGAGATGAACACCGGGGAGCTGTTTTTT
TRBV6-2/TRBV6-3	TRBJ2-1	TRBD2	-	CASSLLPGTSGGADEQFF	TGTGCCAGCAGTTTATTACCCGGGACTAGCGGGGGAGCGGATGAGCAGTTCTTC
TRBV19	TRBJ1-2	TRBD1	-	CASRKPGQGGGYTF	TGTGCCAGTAGGAAACCGGGACAGGGGGGCGGCTACACCTTC
TRBV5-6	TRBJ1-4	TRBD1	-	CASSPVPGQGEKLFF	TGTGCCAGCAGCCCGGTACCGGGACAGGGAGAAAAACTGTTTTTT
TRBV20-1	TRBJ2-7	TRBD1	-	CSATQGDEQYF	TGCAGTGCTACCCAGGGGGACGAGCAGTACTTC
TRBV10-3	TRBJ2-3	-	-	CAISGATPSTDTQYF	TGTGCCATCAGTGGGGCTACTCCTAGCACAGATACGCAGTATTTT
TRBV19	TRBJ2-1	TRBD2	-	CASSRTSGGANNEQFF	TGTGCCAGTAGTAGGACTAGCGGGGGGGCTAACAATGAGCAGTTCTTC